The 27 T cell receptor beta chains listed next were all sequenced from one sample in a study of T cells in Graves' hyperthyroidism and ophthalmopathy. TCR beta CDR3 regions were amplified from RNA transcripts. RT-PCR in the first round (using the HTBI primer set) targeted the TCR CDR3. TCRdb ran MiXCR on the multiplex PCR reads and lists one entry per CDR3 protein. The sample contains a few hundred thousand distinct CDR3 sequences, roughly 22% of which appear only once. Material: blood. The receptor source for this set is a man under 40 with Graves' ophthalmopathy.

This clonotype has just a few counts. CDR3: CAGMLLAGQGAYEQFF. The CDR3 nucleotides are TGTGCCGGCATGTTACTCGCGGGACAGGGGGCCTATGAGCAGTTCTTC. The genes are TRBV12-3 or TRBV12-4 and TRBJ2-1, with TRBD1 matching over 12 bases. There are 16 residues in the CDR3. V was pared by 11 bases and J by 8 bases, with 16 bases of the junction left unmatched.

This clonotype was seen a few times. V gene TRBV10-3 combines with J gene TRBJ2-5; 9 bases match TRBD2. Germline CDR1 is ENHRY and CDR2 is SYGVKD. Germline trimming cut 6 bases from V and 3 bases from J; bases unmatched to any gene: 5. This CDR3 comprises 14 residues. The CDR3 region has the DNA TGTGCCATCAGGGGGACTAGCAGCAAAGAGACCCAGTACTTC. Its translation is CAIRGTSSKETQYF.

The chain carries TRBV12-3 or TRBV12-4 and TRBJ1-1, with D unresolved. This CDR3 is built from 15 residues. V lost 6 bases and J 1 base, leaving 15 bases between the germline ends. The CDR3 coding sequence is TGTGCCAGCAGACCCGGTAGGCGCAAGAACACTGAAGCTTTCTTT. Amino acids: CASRPGRRKNTEAFF.

The gene calls are TRBV4-2 and TRBJ1-3; 7 nucleotides agree with TRBD1. The CDR3 is made up of 16 amino acids. Trimming at V came to 4 bases and at J to 0 bases, leaving 6 bases not matched to a gene. In germline, CDR1 is LGHNA, CDR2 YNFKEQ. In DNA, the CDR3 is TGTGCCAGCAGCCGTGACGGGACAGCCTCTGGAAACACCATATATTTT. The encoded protein is CASSRDGTASGNTIYF.

The rearrangement uses TRBV5-1 and TRBJ1-2, with 8 bases matching TRBD1. This CDR3 region has 15 residues. Germline lookup yields CDR1 SGHRS and CDR2 YFSETQ. With V trimmed by 5 bases and J by 3 bases, 9 bases remained unmatched. DNA of the CDR3: TGCGCCAGCAGTACGGGACAGGCTAGACACTATGGCTACACCTTC. This encodes CASSTGQARHYGYTF.

The rearrangement links TRBV5-1 to TRBJ2-3, with 8 bases fitting TRBD2. The V gene end was trimmed by 4 bases and the J gene end by 0 bases; junction bases not matched to a gene: 7. This CDR3 has 16 amino acids. CDR1 and CDR2 from the germline V gene are SGHRS and YFSETQ. The CDR3 region has the DNA TGCGCCAGCAGCGAGCCAGCGGGAGTAAGCACAGATACGCAGTATTTT. Its translation: CASSEPAGVSTDTQYF.

This clonotype was detected a few times. The chain employs TRBV4-1 and TRBJ1-2; weak D call: TRBD1 (5 bases). Germline loops: CDR1 MGHRA, CDR2 YSYEKL. V was pared by 3 bases and J by 7 bases, with 18 bases between. The CDR3 runs 15 residues. This chain's CDR3 is CASSHPGQGETGYTF. The CDR3 region has the DNA TGCGCCAGCAGCCACCCGGGGCAGGGCGAAACTGGCTACACCTTC.

This clonotype was picked up many times. The chain is built from TRBV11-2 and TRBJ2-4, with 7 bases aligning to TRBD1. The CDR3 extends over 14 amino acids. J gave up 8 bases and V 5 bases, and 9 bases lay outside the gene matches. The germline V gene encodes CDR1 SGHAT and CDR2 FQNNGV. In DNA form, the CDR3 reads TGTGCCAGCAGCACTATCACAGGGGACGACATTCAGTACTTC. Translating it yields CASSTITGDDIQYF.

This clonotype appeared many times. CDR3 residues: CASSLETGHEQFF. The CDR3 coding sequence is TGTGCCAGCAGCTTAGAGACTGGCCATGAGCAGTTCTTC. V gene TRBV7-3 combines with J gene TRBJ2-1; D uncertain. The germline V gene has CDR1 SGHTA and CDR2 FQGTGA. Trimming removed 2 bases from V and 8 bases from J, with 10 bases in between. CDR3 length: 13 residues.

This clonotype showed up many times. The chain joins TRBV20-1 to TRBJ2-1, with 9 bases identical to TRBD2. The CDR3 is 14 residues long. V was clipped by 5 bases and J by 6 bases; unmatched bases: 8. Per the germline V gene, CDR1 is DFQATT and CDR2 is SNEGSKA (reference sequence). CDR3 coding DNA: TGCAGTGCTGTCTATAGCGGGGGTACCAATGAGCAGTTCTTC. Its protein product is CSAVYSGGTNEQFF.

CDR3 DNA: TGTGCCAGCAGCCAAAGGGTCGGGGGGCCCGCTTCCACCAAAAACATTCAGTACTTC. Residues: CASSQRVGGPASTKNIQYF. The V gene is TRBV11-1, the J gene TRBJ2-4, with TRBD2 as a possible D gene (7 bases). CDR3 length: 19 residues. The germline gives CDR1 SGHAT, CDR2 FQDESV (reference sequence). Trimming removed 5 bases from V and 2 bases from J, with 25 bases in between. Filled out from reference TRBV11-1 and TRBJ2-4, the complete variable domain reads EAEVAQSPRYKITEKSQAVAFWCDPISGHATLYWYRQILGQGPELLVQFQDESVVDDSQLPKDRFSAERLKGVDSTLKIQPAELGDSAMYLCASSQRVGGPASTKNIQYFGAGTRLSVL.

In this sample, this clonotype turned up a few times. This sequence joins TRBV24-1 and TRBJ2-5; 8 bases match TRBD1. The CDR3 length is 13 residues. The V segment lost 2 bases and the J segment 5 bases; nucleotides outside the gene matches: 0. The germline gives CDR1 KGHDR, CDR2 SFDVKD. For the CDR3, the DNA is TGTGCCACCAGTGATTACAGGGGGGAGACCCAGTACTTC. This sequence encodes CATSDYRGETQYF.

The genes are TRBV20-1 and TRBJ2-3; 7 nucleotides align to TRBD2. This CDR3 contains 16 residues. Germline V gene lookup returns CDR1 DFQATT and CDR2 SNEGSKA (reference sequence). Germline trimming cut 6 bases from V and 4 bases from J; bases unmatched to any gene: 16. CDR3 region: CSAGIFAGEGADTQYF. The CDR3 nucleotides read TGCAGTGCGGGCATTTTTGCGGGAGAGGGCGCAGATACGCAGTATTTT.

This chain uses TRBV7-6 with TRBJ2-5, with 8 bases aligning to TRBD1. Germline assignment: CDR1 SGHVS and CDR2 FNYEAQ. After removal of 1 base from V and 5 bases from J, the junction contained 12 bases not matched to a gene. The CDR3 spans 17 residues. CDR3 in amino acids: CASSLGPTGGFRETQYF. The CDR3 DNA is TGTGCCAGCAGCTTAGGACCCACAGGGGGATTTCGTGAGACCCAGTACTTC.

The V gene is TRBV12-3 or TRBV12-4, the J gene TRBJ2-3; 11 bases are a match to TRBD2. The junction had 10 bases not matched to a gene; V was cut back by 5 bases and J by 6 bases. There are 16 residues in the CDR3. CDR3 nucleotide sequence: TGTGCCAGCAGTCACATTAGCGGGAGGGCCATCGATACGCAGTATTTT. This translates into CASSHISGRAIDTQYF.

This clonotype occurred a few times. The chain couples TRBV12-3 or TRBV12-4 to TRBJ1-5; TRBD1 might be the D (5 bases). This CDR3 is built from 13 residues. Trimming removed 8 bases from V and 6 bases from J, with 14 bases in between. The CDR3 DNA is TGTGCCAGCGGGCTGGGGGTCGGTCAGCCCCAGCATTTT. It is translated as CASGLGVGQPQHF.

As regards this clonotype: This may arise from a read error, as a much more abundant clone is one base away. The CDR3, as DNA: TGTGCCAGCAGCCAAGGGATAGCGAGCCAGCAGTACTTC. Residues: CASSQGIASQQYF. The gene calls are TRBV3-1 and TRBJ2-7; TRBD2 is a possible D gene (5 bases). Germline-derived CDR1 and CDR2 are LGHDT and YNNKEL (reference sequence). V was cut by 1 base and J by 8 bases, with 12 bases left in between. The CDR3 extends over 13 amino acids.

This clonotype came up many times. The chain is built from TRBV5-1 and TRBJ2-1; no clear D gene. The V and J ends lost 3 bases and 5 bases respectively, with 6 bases between them. Germline-derived CDR1 and CDR2 are SGHRS and YFSETQ. The length of the CDR3 is 12 residues. CDR3 sequence (DNA): TGCGCCAGCAGCTCCCCGGACAATGAGCAGTTCTTC. This gives the protein CASSSPDNEQFF.

The chain combines TRBV12-3 or TRBV12-4 with TRBJ1-4; D not resolved. This CDR3 contains 14 residues. V gave up 6 bases and J gave up 7 bases, with 15 bases separating them. DNA of the CDR3: TGTGCCAGCAGCAAAACAGTATTCGGTGAAAAACTGTTTTTT. Translation gives CASSKTVFGEKLFF.

This clonotype has a handful of counts. J is TRBJ1-1 and V is TRBV4-2; tentatively, D is TRBD1 (6 bases). CDR1 LGHNA and CDR2 YNFKEQ come from the germline V gene. The V end was cut by 7 bases, the J end by 1 base, with 10 bases between. The CDR3 covers 13 residues. The DNA for the CDR3 is TGTGCCAGCACAGGGGCCGCGAACACTGAAGCTTTCTTT. Protein sequence: CASTGAANTEAFF.

This clonotype has ten or more counts. The chain recombines TRBV2 with TRBJ2-7, with D tentatively TRBD2 (7 bases). The V end was cut by 8 bases, the J end by 5 bases, with 13 bases between. This CDR3 has 12 residues. Germline V gene sequence: CDR1 SNHLY, CDR2 FYNNEI. CDR3 DNA: TGTGCCAGCGAGGGGGGGGCCCACGAGCAGTACTTC. Translation gives CASEGGAHEQYF.

The chain couples TRBV7-9 to TRBJ2-5; tentatively, D is TRBD1 (6 bases). Germline assignment: CDR1 SEHNR and CDR2 FQNEAQ (reference sequence). This CDR3 has 12 amino acids. V gave up 5 bases and J gave up 10 bases, with 14 bases separating them. CDR3 nucleotides: TGTGCCAGCAGCCTGGGCACAGGGTACCAGTACTTC. Translated, it gives CASSLGTGYQYF.

In this sample, this clonotype turned up many times. The V call is TRBV28, the J call TRBJ1-1; D is undetermined. The germline V and J ends were trimmed by 1 base and 4 bases, with 4 bases remaining between them. Per the germline V gene, CDR1 is MDHEN and CDR2 is SYDVKM. CDR3 length: 12 amino acids. The CDR3 sequence: CASSLFSTEAFF. CDR3 nucleotide sequence: TGTGCCAGCAGTTTATTCTCCACTGAAGCTTTCTTT.

The V and J genes are TRBV5-6 and TRBJ2-7; 7 bases align to TRBD2. The CDR3 covers 14 residues. Germline V CDR1 and CDR2: SGHDT, YYEEEE. The junction had 8 bases not matched to a gene; V was cut back by 4 bases and J by 4 bases. The CDR3 coding sequence is TGTGCCAGCAGCCGACGAATTAGCGGGTACGAGCAGTACTTC. As protein: CASSRRISGYEQYF.

The chain is built from TRBV5-1 and TRBJ2-2, with unresolved D. CDR1 and CDR2 (germline): SGHRS, YFSETQ. The V and J ends lost 1 base and 7 bases respectively, with 11 bases between them. The CDR3 loop spans 14 amino acids. The CDR3, as DNA: TGCGCCAGCAGCTTGAGGACCTCGGGCGGGGAGCTGTTTTTT. Translation gives CASSLRTSGGELFF. Complete variable domain (other parts from reference TRBV5-1 and TRBJ2-2): KAGVTQTPRYLIKTRGQQVTLSCSPISGHRSVSWYQQTPGQGLQFLFEYFSETQRNKGNFPGRFSGRQFSNSRSEMNVSTLELGDSALYLCASSLRTSGGELFFGEGSRLTVL.

This clonotype appeared once. V gene TRBV2 combines with J gene TRBJ2-7, with D maybe TRBD2 (5 bases). Germline V lookup: CDR1 SNHLY, CDR2 FYNNEI. CDR3 size: 15 residues. Trimming took off 6 bases at V and 3 bases at J, with 18 bases between the two ends. CDR3 sequence reads: CASSRGPSFYYEQYF. In nucleotides, the CDR3 is TGTGCCAGCAGCAGAGGACCTAGCTTCTACTACGAGCAGTACTTC.

The chain is built from TRBV30 and TRBJ1-2; possibly TRBD1 for D (6 bases). With 1 base removed from V and 4 bases from J, the gap between germline ends came to 10 bases. There are 13 residues in the CDR3. Germline V gene data show CDR1 as GTSNPN and CDR2 as SVGIG (reference sequence). The CDR3 here is CAWSAGGAYGYTF. In DNA form, the CDR3 reads TGTGCCTGGAGTGCGGGGGGGGCCTATGGCTACACCTTC.